The 30 T cell receptor beta chains given below trace back to one sample, sequenced in a study of PD-L1 blockade in urothelial cancer. Stated time point: pretreatment peripheral blood. Produced via immunoSEQ multiplex PCR; TCRdb's table is partial and in-frame only. The table lists 70,000 to 75,000 clones, 65% to 85% of them singletons. Sequenced here: PBMCs, sampled around atezolizumab (anti-PD-L1) treatment. The source is a woman in her 70s with urothelial cancer.

The chain has TRBV19 and TRBJ1-4, with TRBD1 identical over 9 bases. J lost 7 bases, V lost 1 base, and 4 bases had no gene match. CDR3 length: 15 residues. CDR1 and CDR2 (germline): LNHDA, SQIVND (reference sequence). DNA for the CDR3: TGTGCCAGTAGTATAGGGGACAGGGAGAGTGAAAAACTGTTTTTT. Translated, it gives CASSIGDRESEKLFF.

This rearrangement joins TRBV5-1 to TRBJ2-5; TRBD2 might be the D (5 bases). Germline loops: CDR1 SGHRS, CDR2 YFSETQ. Trimming removed 5 bases at V and 5 bases at J, with 13 bases between. The CDR3 spans 13 residues. The CDR3 here is CASSVLGGETQYF. The CDR3 region has the DNA TGCGCCAGCAGTGTCTTGGGCGGGGAGACCCAGTACTTC.

The chain recombines TRBV5-1 with TRBJ2-1; D gene ambiguous. CDR1 is SGHRS, CDR2 YFSETQ, per germline. This CDR3 has 11 amino acids. V lost 2 bases to trimming and J lost 12 bases, with 9 bases between them. The chain's CDR3 is CASSFLGWQFF. The CDR3, as DNA: TGCGCCAGCAGCTTCTTGGGCTGGCAGTTCTTC.

The chain recombines TRBV29-1 with TRBJ1-1; 10 positions agree with TRBD1. CDR3 size: 14 residues. Germline trimming cut 5 bases from V and 4 bases from J; bases unmatched to any gene: 7. Germline CDR1 reads SQVTM; CDR2 reads ANQGSEA. The chain's CDR3 is CSVSGTGDGTEAFF. CDR3 sequence (DNA): TGCAGCGTTTCCGGGACAGGGGATGGCACTGAAGCTTTCTTT.

The chain couples TRBV20-1 to TRBJ2-7; D possibly corresponds to TRBD1 (5 bases). The CDR3 has 11 amino acids. CDR1 is DFQATT and CDR2 is SNEGSKA in the germline V gene (reference sequence). Trimming shortened V by 3 bases and J by 3 bases, and 6 bases separated the two germline ends. This CDR3 is CSASQGYEQYF. The CDR3 DNA reads as TGCAGTGCTAGCCAGGGCTACGAGCAGTACTTC.

The chain employs TRBV19 and TRBJ2-7; the D gene is possibly TRBD2 (5 bases). The V end was cut by 2 bases, the J end by 6 bases, with 14 bases between. The CDR3 spans 14 residues. CDR1 LNHDA and CDR2 SQIVND come from the germline V gene (reference sequence). CDR3 nucleotides: TGTGCCAGTAGTATAATTTCCGGGATCGGCGAGCAGTACTTC. Its translation is CASSIISGIGEQYF.

Ten or more counts support this clone. The chain has TRBV6-6 and TRBJ2-7, with TRBD2 matching over 7 bases. Germline trimming cut 8 bases from V and 2 bases from J; bases unmatched to any gene: 3. The CDR3 has 12 amino acids. Per germline, CDR1 MNHNY and CDR2 SVGAGI (reference sequence). The CDR3 coding sequence is TGTGCCAGCGGGACTAAAACCTACGAGCAGTACTTC. It codes for CASGTKTYEQYF.

The chain has TRBV2 and TRBJ1-1; D unresolved. Germline V gives CDR1 SNHLY, CDR2 FYNNEI. Trimming shortened V by 6 bases and J by 4 bases, and 15 bases separated the two germline ends. CDR3 size: 14 residues. Here the CDR3 reads CASSLRVASTEAFF. CDR3 DNA sequence: TGTGCCAGCAGCCTTCGGGTGGCTAGCACTGAAGCTTTCTTT.

The chain employs TRBV5-1 and TRBJ2-1; D is perhaps TRBD2 (5 bases). The CDR3 is 15 amino acids. The V gene's germline CDR1 is SGHRS and CDR2 YFSETQ. With 4 bases removed from V and 3 bases from J, the gap between germline ends came to 14 bases. The CDR3 spells CASSPRGGSYNEQFF. The CDR3 DNA is TGCGCCAGCAGCCCACGGGGTGGGAGCTACAATGAGCAGTTCTTC.

The chain has TRBV5-6 and TRBJ1-3; D unresolved. Germline CDR1 SGHDT, CDR2 YYEEEE. V lost 6 bases and J lost 5, with 15 bases in between. The CDR3 has 14 amino acids. For the CDR3, the DNA is TGTGCCAGCACCCCCGGGTGGAGGAGAAACACCATATATTTT. This gives the protein CASTPGWRRNTIYF.

This clone was seen just once. The chain joins TRBV19 to TRBJ1-5; D gene ambiguous. Trimming cost V 2 bases and J 7 bases, with 6 bases left between them. This CDR3 spans 12 amino acids. Germline V gives CDR1 LNHDA, CDR2 SQIVND (reference sequence). The DNA for the CDR3 is TGTGCCAGTAGTATACCCCTACAGCCCCAGCATTTT. Residues: CASSIPLQPQHF.

In this sample, this clone turned up a few times. The rearrangement uses TRBV18 and TRBJ2-3; 10 positions agree with TRBD1. CDR3 length: 14 residues. The junction had 3 bases not matched to a gene; V was cut back by 4 bases and J by 5 bases. The germline CDR1 and CDR2 sequences are KGHSH and LQKENI. The CDR3 is CASSQGQGIDTQYF. The CDR3 DNA is TGTGCCAGCTCACAGGGACAGGGGATAGATACGCAGTATTTT.

In this sample, this clone turned up once. The V call is TRBV4-1, the J call TRBJ1-4, with 8 bases fitting TRBD1. The V and J ends lost 4 bases and 2 bases, in that order; junction bases with no gene match: 3. This CDR3 contains 15 residues. Germline CDR1 MGHRA, CDR2 YSYEKL. This CDR3 is CASSRNRGTNEKLFF. The DNA of the CDR3 is TGCGCCAGCAGCCGCAACAGGGGGACTAATGAAAAACTGTTTTTT.

V usage is TRBV11-1 and J usage is TRBJ2-5, with D possibly being TRBD1 (6 bases). Germline values: CDR1 SGHAT, CDR2 FQDESV (reference sequence). Trimming took off 3 bases at V and 2 bases at J, with 10 bases between the two ends. CDR3 length equals 14 residues. The chain's CDR3 is CASSLGTLQETQYF. In nucleotides, the CDR3 is TGTGCCAGCAGCTTGGGGACATTACAAGAGACCCAGTACTTC.

The genes are TRBV11-2 and TRBJ1-1; D is perhaps TRBD1 (5 bases). CDR1 is SGHAT and CDR2 is FQNNGV in the germline V gene. The CDR3 sequence is 15 residues long. V was trimmed by 5 bases and J by 1 base, leaving 14 bases between them. The chain's CDR3 is CASSPLTATNTEAFF. CDR3 nucleotides: TGTGCCAGCAGCCCGTTGACAGCGACGAACACTGAAGCTTTCTTT.

V usage is TRBV30 and J usage is TRBJ1-3, with no clear D. This CDR3 has 12 amino acids. Looked up from germline, CDR1 is GTSNPN and CDR2 is SVGIG (reference sequence). V lost 3 bases and J 5 bases, leaving 8 bases between the germline ends. The CDR3 bases are TGTGCCTGGAGCACAGACAGAAACACCATATATTTT. Its translation: CAWSTDRNTIYF.

This clone was found once. The chain recombines TRBV29-1 with TRBJ1-2; D is ambiguous. This CDR3 has 11 amino acids. Germline lookup yields CDR1 SQVTM and CDR2 ANQGSEA. The V end lost 4 bases, the J end lost 8 bases, and 11 bases lay between the germline ends. CDR3 DNA: TGCAGCGTTGCCAGATCCCAAGGCTACACCTTC. Protein product: CSVARSQGYTF.

The J gene is TRBJ1-1, the V gene TRBV30; D is ambiguous. Germline-derived CDR1 and CDR2 are GTSNPN and SVGIG (reference sequence). The germline V and J ends were trimmed by 4 bases and 1 base, with 16 bases remaining between them. This CDR3 spans 15 amino acids. DNA for the CDR3: TGTGCCTGGATGGTTCCGACTTATCCGAACACTGAAGCTTTCTTT. This codes for CAWMVPTYPNTEAFF.

The CDR3 DNA reads TGTGCCAGCACCCCCGGGGGAGCCGAGACCCAGTACTTC. This gives the protein CASTPGGAETQYF. The J gene is TRBJ2-5, the V gene TRBV6-4; D might be TRBD2 (6 bases). CDR1 is MRHNA, CDR2 SNTAGT, per germline. The CDR3 has 13 residues. The V gene lost 7 bases and the J gene lost 5 bases, with 14 bases spanning the gap.

The V and J genes are TRBV6-5 and TRBJ2-7; 7 positions agree with TRBD2. This CDR3 has 15 residues. CDR1 is MNHEY and CDR2 is SVGAGI in the germline V gene. J lost 0 bases, V lost 4 bases, and 6 bases had no gene match. CDR3 region: CASSSQAGSSYEQYF. The CDR3 coding sequence is TGTGCCAGCAGTTCCCAAGCGGGGAGCTCCTACGAGCAGTACTTC.

The rearrangement links TRBV18 to TRBJ1-2, with 7 positions matching TRBD1. The CDR3 is made up of 13 amino acids. Germline V gene lookup returns CDR1 KGHSH and CDR2 LQKENI. After removal of 4 bases from V and 4 bases from J, the junction contained 3 bases not matched to a gene. The CDR3 DNA reads as TGTGCCAGCTCACTGGGGACAGCCTATGGCTACACCTTC. Translated: CASSLGTAYGYTF.

The V gene is TRBV5-1, the J gene TRBJ2-6, with 13 nucleotides matching TRBD2. The V and J ends lost 5 bases and 0 bases, in that order; junction bases with no gene match: 11. The CDR3 is 20 amino acids. Germline CDR1 reads SGHRS; CDR2 reads YFSETQ. CDR3 amino acids: CASRRTSGGPGFSGANVLTF. The CDR3 nucleotides read TGCGCCAGCAGAAGGACTAGCGGGGGCCCCGGGTTCTCTGGGGCCAACGTCCTGACTTTC.

This chain's CDR3 is CASSGGQAGKAGELFF. The CDR3 coding sequence is TGTGCCAGTAGCGGGGGACAGGCGGGGAAAGCCGGGGAGCTGTTTTTT. The V call is TRBV19, the J call TRBJ2-2, with TRBD1 matching over 8 bases. CDR1 is LNHDA and CDR2 is SQIVND in the germline V gene (reference sequence). V lost 6 bases and J lost 6; bases outside the gene matches: 12. The CDR3 is 16 residues long.

The J gene is TRBJ1-3, the V gene TRBV5-1, with 9 bases aligning to TRBD1. CDR1 is SGHRS and CDR2 is YFSETQ in the germline V gene. The CDR3 has 16 amino acids. The ends lost 0 bases at V and 2 bases at J; junction bases unmatched: 3. The CDR3 DNA is TGCGCCAGCAGCTTGGGGGACAGGGACGCTGGAAACACCATATATTTT. It yields the protein CASSLGDRDAGNTIYF.

The V gene is TRBV6-1, the J gene TRBJ1-1; maybe TRBD1 (6 bases). The CDR3 contains 14 residues. CDR1 MNHNS and CDR2 SASEGT come from the germline V gene. Trimming took 5 bases from V and 4 from J, leaving 14 bases between them. CDR3 sequence (DNA): TGTGCCAGCAGTTCTCAGGGGATAAGCACTGAAGCTTTCTTT. It specifies CASSSQGISTEAFF.

This clone was seen a single time. The chain joins TRBV28 to TRBJ2-1; 11 bases fit TRBD2. CDR1 and CDR2 from the germline V gene are MDHEN and SYDVKM. Trimming removed 2 bases from V and 7 bases from J; junction bases left unmatched: 7. This CDR3 comprises 16 residues. Here the CDR3 DNA reads TGTGCCAGCAGTTTACTTAGCGGGAGGGCCGGTAATGAGCAGTTCTTC. It is translated as CASSLLSGRAGNEQFF. The variable domain in full, completed from reference TRBV28 and TRBJ2-1, reads DVKVTQSSRYLVKRTGEKVFLECVQDMDHENMFWYRQDPGLGLRLIYFSYDVKMKEKGDIPEGYSVSREKKERFSLILESASTNQTSMYLCASSLLSGRAGNEQFFGPGTRLTVL.

The rearrangement links TRBV6-1 to TRBJ1-2; D ambiguous. The CDR3 loop spans 13 amino acids. Germline V gene lookup returns CDR1 MNHNS and CDR2 SASEGT. The V end lost 7 bases, the J end lost 5 bases, and 14 bases lay between the germline ends. The CDR3 DNA reads TGTGCCAGCACTCGGAGTCTAGATTATGGCTACACCTTC. This codes for CASTRSLDYGYTF.

J is TRBJ1-4 and V is TRBV27; 12 bases are a match to TRBD1. CDR1 and CDR2 from the germline V gene are MNHEY and SMNVEV (reference sequence). V dropped 2 bases and J dropped 1; count of bases not matched to a gene: 11. This CDR3 region has 20 residues. CDR3 in amino acids: CASSLRSGQGAWGTNEKLFF. CDR3 in DNA: TGTGCCAGCAGTTTAAGGTCGGGACAGGGGGCGTGGGGAACTAATGAAAAACTGTTTTTT. The full variable domain, with the rest looked up from reference TRBV27 and TRBJ1-4, is EAQVTQNPRYLITVTGKKLTVTCSQNMNHEYMSWYRQDPGLGLRQIYYSMNVEVTDKGDVPEGYKVSRKEKRNFPLILESPSPNQTSLYFCASSLRSGQGAWGTNEKLFFGSGTQLSVL.

The chain combines TRBV7-2 with TRBJ2-1; 7 nucleotides line up with TRBD1. Per germline, CDR1 SGHTA and CDR2 FQGNSA. The CDR3 runs 15 residues. V shed 1 base and J 9 bases; nucleotides not matched to a gene: 9. CDR3 nucleotides: TGTGCCAGCAGCTTAGTTGGGCAGGGGGTAGGTGAGCAGTTCTTC. Encoded protein: CASSLVGQGVGEQFF.

V and J are TRBV11-2 and TRBJ1-1; 7 bases fit TRBD1. Germline CDR1 reads SGHAT; CDR2 reads FQNNGV. CDR3 length equals 13 residues. V gave up 4 bases and J gave up 4 bases; unmatched junction bases: 3. The CDR3 DNA sequence: TGTGCCAGCAGCTCAGGGGGACTCACTGAAGCTTTCTTT. This gives the protein CASSSGGLTEAFF.